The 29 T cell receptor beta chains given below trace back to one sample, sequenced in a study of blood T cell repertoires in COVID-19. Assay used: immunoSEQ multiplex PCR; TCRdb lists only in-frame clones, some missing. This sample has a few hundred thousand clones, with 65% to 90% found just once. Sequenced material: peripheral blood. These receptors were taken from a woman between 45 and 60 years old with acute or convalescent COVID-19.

Here the CDR3 DNA reads TGCGCCAGCAGCCAAGATTTGGGAAGCGGGGGGACGTACCAAGAGACCCAGTACTTC. It encodes CASSQDLGSGGTYQETQYF. This sequence joins TRBV4-3 and TRBJ2-5, with TRBD2 matching over 9 bases. This CDR3 is built from 19 residues. Germline V gene lookup returns CDR1 LGHNA and CDR2 YSLEER. The V and J ends lost 0 bases and 0 bases, in that order; junction bases with no gene match: 11.

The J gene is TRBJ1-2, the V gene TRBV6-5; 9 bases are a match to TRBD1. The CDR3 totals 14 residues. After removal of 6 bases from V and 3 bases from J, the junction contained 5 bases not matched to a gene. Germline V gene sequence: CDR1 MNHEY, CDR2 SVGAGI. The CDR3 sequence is CASRLTGGDYGYTF. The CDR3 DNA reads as TGTGCCAGCAGACTGACAGGGGGGGACTATGGCTACACCTTC.

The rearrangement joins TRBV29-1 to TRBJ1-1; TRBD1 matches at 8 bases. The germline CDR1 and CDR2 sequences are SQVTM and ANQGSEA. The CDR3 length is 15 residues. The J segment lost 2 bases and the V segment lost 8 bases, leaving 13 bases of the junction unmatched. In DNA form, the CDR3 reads TGCAGCACACATACCCCAGGGGGCCTAAACACTGAAGCTTTCTTT. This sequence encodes CSTHTPGGLNTEAFF.

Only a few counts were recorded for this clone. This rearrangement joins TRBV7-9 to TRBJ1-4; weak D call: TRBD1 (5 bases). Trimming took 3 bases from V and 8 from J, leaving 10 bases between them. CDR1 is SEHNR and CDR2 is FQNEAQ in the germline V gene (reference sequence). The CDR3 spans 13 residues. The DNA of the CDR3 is TGTGCCAGCAGCTTTCCCCAGGGAGAAAAACTGTTTTTT. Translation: CASSFPQGEKLFF.

For the CDR3, the DNA is TGTGCCAGCAGTTTATACCCAGCCTACGAGCAGTACTTC. Its translation is CASSLYPAYEQYF. The V gene is TRBV27, the J gene TRBJ2-7; D unresolved. This CDR3 has 13 residues. V was cut by 1 base and J by 2 bases, with 6 bases left in between. Per germline, CDR1 MNHEY and CDR2 SMNVEV (reference sequence).

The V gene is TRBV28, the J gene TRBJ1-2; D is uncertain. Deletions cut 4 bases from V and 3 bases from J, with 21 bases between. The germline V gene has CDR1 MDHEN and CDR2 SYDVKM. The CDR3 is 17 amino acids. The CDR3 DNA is TGTGCCAGCAGTTCTCCGGGAAATCTCTATCTCCACTATGGCTACACCTTC. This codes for CASSSPGNLYLHYGYTF.

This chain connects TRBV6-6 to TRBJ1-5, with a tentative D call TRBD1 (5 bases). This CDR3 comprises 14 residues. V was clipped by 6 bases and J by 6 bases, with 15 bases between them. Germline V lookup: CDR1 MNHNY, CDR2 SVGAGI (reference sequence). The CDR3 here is CASRARVDSQPQHF. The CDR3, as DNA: TGTGCCAGCAGGGCCCGTGTTGACAGTCAGCCCCAGCATTTT.

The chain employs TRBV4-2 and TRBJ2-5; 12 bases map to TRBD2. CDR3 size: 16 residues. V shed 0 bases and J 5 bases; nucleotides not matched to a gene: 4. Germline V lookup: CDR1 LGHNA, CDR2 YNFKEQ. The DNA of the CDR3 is TGTGCCAGCAGCCAAGAATTCCTAGCGGGGGGGGAGACCCAGTACTTC. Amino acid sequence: CASSQEFLAGGETQYF.

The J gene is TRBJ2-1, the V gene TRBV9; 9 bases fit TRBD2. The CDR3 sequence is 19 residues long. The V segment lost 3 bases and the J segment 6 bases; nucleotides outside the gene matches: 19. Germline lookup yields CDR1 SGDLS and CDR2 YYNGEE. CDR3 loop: CASSAREVAGARPINEQFF. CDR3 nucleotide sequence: TGTGCCAGCAGCGCTCGGGAGGTAGCGGGGGCCCGACCGATCAATGAGCAGTTCTTC.

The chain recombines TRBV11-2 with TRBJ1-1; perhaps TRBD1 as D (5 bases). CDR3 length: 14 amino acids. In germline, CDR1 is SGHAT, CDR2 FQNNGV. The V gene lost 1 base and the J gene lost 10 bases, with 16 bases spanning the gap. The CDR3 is CASSLAGWTQGAFF. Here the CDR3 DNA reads TGTGCCAGCAGCTTAGCGGGTTGGACGCAGGGAGCTTTCTTT.

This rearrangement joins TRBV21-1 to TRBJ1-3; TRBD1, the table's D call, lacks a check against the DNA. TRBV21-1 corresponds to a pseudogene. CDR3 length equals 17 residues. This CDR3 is CASSTLGWGDSGNTIYF. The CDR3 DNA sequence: TGTGCCAGCAGCACCCTTGGGTGGGGCGACTCTGGAAACACCATATATTTT.

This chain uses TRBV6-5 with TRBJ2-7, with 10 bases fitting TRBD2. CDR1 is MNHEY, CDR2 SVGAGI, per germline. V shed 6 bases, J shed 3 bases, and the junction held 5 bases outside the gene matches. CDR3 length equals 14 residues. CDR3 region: CASRAGTSDYEQYF. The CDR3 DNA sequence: TGTGCCAGCAGAGCCGGGACTAGCGACTACGAGCAGTACTTC.

CDR3 bases: TGTGCCAGCAGCTTAGTCCCAGGCTACACTGAAGCTTTCTTT. Its translation: CASSLVPGYTEAFF. This chain links TRBV7-2 with TRBJ1-1; D is unresolved. Germline CDR1 is SGHTA and CDR2 is FQGNSA. V lost 1 base, J lost 3 bases, and 9 bases lay in between. This CDR3 is built from 14 residues.

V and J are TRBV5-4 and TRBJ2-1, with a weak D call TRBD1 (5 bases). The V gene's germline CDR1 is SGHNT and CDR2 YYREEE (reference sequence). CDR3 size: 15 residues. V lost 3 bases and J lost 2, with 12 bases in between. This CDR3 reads CASSSPRVAYNEQFF. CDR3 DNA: TGTGCCAGCAGCTCCCCCAGGGTTGCCTACAATGAGCAGTTCTTC.

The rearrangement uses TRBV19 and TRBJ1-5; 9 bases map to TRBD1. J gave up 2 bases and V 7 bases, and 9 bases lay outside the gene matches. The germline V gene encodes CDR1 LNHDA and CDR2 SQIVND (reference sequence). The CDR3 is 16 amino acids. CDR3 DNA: TGTGCCAGTATAAACAAGGGACAGGGCGGCAATCAGCCCCAGCATTTT. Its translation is CASINKGQGGNQPQHF. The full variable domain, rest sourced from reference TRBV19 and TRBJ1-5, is DGGITQSPKYLFRKEGQNVTLSCEQNLNHDAMYWYRQDPGQGLRLIYYSQIVNDFQKGDIAEGYSVSREKKESFPLTVTSAQKNPTAFYLCASINKGQGGNQPQHFGDGTRLSIL.

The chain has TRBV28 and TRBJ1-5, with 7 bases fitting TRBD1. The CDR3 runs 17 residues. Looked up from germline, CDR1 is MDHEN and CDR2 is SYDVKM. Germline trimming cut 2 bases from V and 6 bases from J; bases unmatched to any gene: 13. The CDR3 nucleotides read TGTGCCAGCAGTTTAGCGGGATTAGGGGGCGACGGTCAGCCCCAGCATTTT. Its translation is CASSLAGLGGDGQPQHF.

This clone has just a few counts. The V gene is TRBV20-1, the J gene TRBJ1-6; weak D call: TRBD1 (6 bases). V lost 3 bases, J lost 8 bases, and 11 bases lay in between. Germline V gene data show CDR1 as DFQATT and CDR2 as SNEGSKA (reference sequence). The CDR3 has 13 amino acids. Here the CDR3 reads CSASEQGDSPLHF. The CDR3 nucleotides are TGCAGTGCTAGTGAACAGGGTGATTCACCCCTCCACTTT.

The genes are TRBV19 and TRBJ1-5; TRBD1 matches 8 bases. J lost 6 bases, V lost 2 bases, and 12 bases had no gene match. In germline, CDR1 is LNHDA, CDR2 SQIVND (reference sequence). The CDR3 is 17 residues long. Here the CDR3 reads CASSIFSATGVIQPQHF. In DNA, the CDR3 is TGTGCCAGTAGTATATTCAGCGCGACAGGGGTGATTCAGCCCCAGCATTTT.

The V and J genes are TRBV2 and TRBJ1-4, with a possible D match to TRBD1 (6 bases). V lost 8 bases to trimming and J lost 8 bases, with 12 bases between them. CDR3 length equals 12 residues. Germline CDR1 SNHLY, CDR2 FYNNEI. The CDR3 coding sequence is TGTGCCAGCCGGGACAACGCCGAAAAACTGTTTTTT. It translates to CASRDNAEKLFF.

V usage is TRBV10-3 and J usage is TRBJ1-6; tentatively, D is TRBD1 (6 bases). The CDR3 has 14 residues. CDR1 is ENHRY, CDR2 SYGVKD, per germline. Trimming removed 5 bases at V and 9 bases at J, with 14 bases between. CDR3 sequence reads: CAISSTGGGSPLHF. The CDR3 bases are TGTGCCATCAGTTCGACAGGCGGCGGTTCACCCCTCCACTTT.

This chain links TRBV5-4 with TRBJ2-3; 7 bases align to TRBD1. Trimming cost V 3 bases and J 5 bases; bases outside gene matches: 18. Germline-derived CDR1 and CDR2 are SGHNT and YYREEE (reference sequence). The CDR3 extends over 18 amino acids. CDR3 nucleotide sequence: TGTGCCAGCAGCTCTCACCTCGTCGACAGGGACGTTAAAGATACGCAGTATTTT. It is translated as CASSSHLVDRDVKDTQYF. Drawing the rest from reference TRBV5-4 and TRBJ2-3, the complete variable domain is ETGVTQSPTHLIKTRGQQVTLRCSSQSGHNTVSWYQQALGQGPQFIFQYYREEENGRGNFPPRFSGLQFPNYSSELNVNALELDDSALYLCASSSHLVDRDVKDTQYFGPGTRLTVL.

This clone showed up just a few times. CDR3 coding DNA: TGTGCCAGCAGTTGGACAGGGGACTACGAGCAGTACTTC. Protein sequence: CASSWTGDYEQYF. The V and J genes are TRBV12-3 or TRBV12-4 and TRBJ2-7, with 9 bases fitting TRBD1. Trimming removed 4 bases from V and 3 bases from J; junction bases left unmatched: 1. This CDR3 has 13 residues.

CDR3 DNA sequence: TGTGCCAGCAGCTTAAAAGTTTCAGGGATTAGCAATCAGCCCCAGCATTTT. Its translation is CASSLKVSGISNQPQHF. The chain uses TRBV7-2 and TRBJ1-5, with D possibly being TRBD1 (5 bases). Germline V gene data show CDR1 as SGHTA and CDR2 as FQGNSA. V lost 2 bases, J lost 0 bases, and 14 bases lay in between. The CDR3 runs to 17 residues. The whole variable domain, filled in from reference TRBV7-2 and TRBJ1-5, reads GAGVSQSPSNKVTEKGKDVELRCDPISGHTALYWYRQSLGQGLEFLIYFQGNSAPDKSGLPSDRFSAERTGGSVSTLTIQRTQQEDSAVYLCASSLKVSGISNQPQHFGDGTRLSIL.

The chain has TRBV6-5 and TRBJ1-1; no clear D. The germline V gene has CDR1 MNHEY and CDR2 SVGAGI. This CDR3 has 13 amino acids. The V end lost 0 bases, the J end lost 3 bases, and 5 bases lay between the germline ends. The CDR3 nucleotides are TGTGCCAGCAGTTACTCGCGGGACACTGAAGCTTTCTTT. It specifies CASSYSRDTEAFF.

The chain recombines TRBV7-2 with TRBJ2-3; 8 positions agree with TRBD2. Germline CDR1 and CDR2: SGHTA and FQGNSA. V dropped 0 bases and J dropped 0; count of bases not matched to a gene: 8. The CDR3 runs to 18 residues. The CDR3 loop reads CASSLAKIAGLSTDTQYF. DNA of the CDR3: TGTGCCAGCAGCTTAGCGAAGATAGCGGGGCTTAGCACAGATACGCAGTATTTT.

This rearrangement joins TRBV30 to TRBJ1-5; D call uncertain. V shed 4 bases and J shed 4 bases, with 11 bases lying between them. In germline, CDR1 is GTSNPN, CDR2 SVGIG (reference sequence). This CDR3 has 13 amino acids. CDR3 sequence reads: CAWNPGGNQPQHF. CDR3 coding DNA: TGTGCCTGGAATCCGGGAGGGAATCAGCCCCAGCATTTT. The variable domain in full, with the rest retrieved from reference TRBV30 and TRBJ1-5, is SQTIHQWPATLVQPVGSPLSLECTVEGTSNPNLYWYRQAAGRGLQLLFYSVGIGQISSEVPQNLSASRPQDRQFILSSKKLLLSDSGFYLCAWNPGGNQPQHFGDGTRLSIL.

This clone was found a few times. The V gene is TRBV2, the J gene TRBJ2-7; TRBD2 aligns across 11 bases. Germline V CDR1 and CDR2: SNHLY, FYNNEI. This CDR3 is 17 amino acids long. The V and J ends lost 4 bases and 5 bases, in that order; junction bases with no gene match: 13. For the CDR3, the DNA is TGTGCCAGCAGTGCGCCATTTAGCGGGAGGGCCTTGGACGAGCAGTACTTC. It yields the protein CASSAPFSGRALDEQYF.

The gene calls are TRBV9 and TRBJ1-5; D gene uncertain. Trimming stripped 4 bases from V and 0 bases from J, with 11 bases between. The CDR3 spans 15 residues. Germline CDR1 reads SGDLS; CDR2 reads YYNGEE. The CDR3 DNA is TGTGCCAGCAGCCCGGACGGGGATAGCAATCAGCCCCAGCATTTT. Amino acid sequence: CASSPDGDSNQPQHF. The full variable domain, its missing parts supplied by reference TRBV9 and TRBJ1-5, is DSGVTQTPKHLITATGQRVTLRCSPRSGDLSVYWYQQSLDQGLQFLIQYYNGEERAKGNILERFSAQQFPDLHSELNLSSLELGDSALYFCASSPDGDSNQPQHFGDGTRLSIL.

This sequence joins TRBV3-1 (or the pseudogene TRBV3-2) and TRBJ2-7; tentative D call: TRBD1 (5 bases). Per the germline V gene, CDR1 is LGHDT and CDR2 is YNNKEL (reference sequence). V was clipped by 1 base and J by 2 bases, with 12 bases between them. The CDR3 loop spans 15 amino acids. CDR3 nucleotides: TGTGCCAGCAGCCAAGGCAGGGTTCGGGCCTACGAGCAGTACTTC. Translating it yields CASSQGRVRAYEQYF.